This entry features one T cell receptor beta chain sequence. The antigen is unknown. At one boundary the junction diverges from the germline segment, which might be a read error. Sample time point: newly diagnosed GD, antithyroid drugs for less than 3 months. Construction of the TCR library relied on RNA isolated from PBMCs. The data derive from a study of regulatory T cells in long-lasting Graves disease. Notes on the study in general: The study found TRBV28, TRBJ1-2 and TRBJ2-5 favored in persistent disease. Between persistent patients, around 2,900 public clonotypes were shared, exceeding the roughly 1,000 shared between new patients.

This CDR3 is 13 amino acids long. Building the TCR beta libraries relied on iRepertoire HTBI primers, and CDR3 regions underwent Arm-PCR. From the multiplex PCR reads, TCRdb called clonotypes with MiXCR, one entry per CDR3 protein. Here the sample spans 320,000 or so distinct CDR3 sequences, about 18% being singletons. This chain joins TRBV12-3 or TRBV12-4 and TRBJ2-2, with a weak D call TRBD2 (5 bases). The sequencing here drew on peripheral blood mononuclear cells (PBMCs), taken at new diagnosis, from a patient treated with antithyroid drugs. This receptor was taken from a female donor with Graves disease. In nucleotides, the CDR3 is TGTGCCAGCATCCCCCGGAGAACCGGGGAGCTGCTCTTT. Its translation: CASIPRRTGELLF.